The 31 T cell receptor beta chains in this list originate from one sample, sequenced in a study of blood T cell repertoires in COVID-19. The assay was immunoSEQ multiplex PCR, and TCRdb's table has in-frame clones only and misses some. The table has approximately 170,000 clones, 82% seen once. The sample taken for sequencing was peripheral blood. The receptors derive from a woman aged 80 or over with active or convalescent COVID-19.

The chain couples TRBV2 to TRBJ2-1; TRBD1 aligns across 10 bases. The CDR3 is 15 residues long. Germline values: CDR1 SNHLY, CDR2 FYNNEI. The V segment lost 4 bases and the J segment 1 base; nucleotides outside the gene matches: 1. CDR3 region: CASSGDRGSYNEQFF. As DNA, the CDR3 is TGTGCCAGCAGTGGGGACAGGGGTTCCTACAATGAGCAGTTCTTC. Combining the CDR3 with reference TRBV2 and TRBJ2-1 gives the whole variable domain EPEVTQTPSHQVTQMGQEVILRCVPISNHLYFYWYRQILGQKVEFLVSFYNNEISEKSEIFDDQFSVERPDGSNFTLKIRSTKLEDSAMYFCASSGDRGSYNEQFFGPGTRLTVL.

The CDR3 loop is CASSLPSGDPRTGELFF. CDR3 sequence (DNA): TGCGCCAGCAGCTTGCCTTCGGGAGATCCACGCACCGGGGAGCTGTTTTTT. J is TRBJ2-2 and V is TRBV5-1, with a tentative D call TRBD2 (6 bases). CDR1 SGHRS and CDR2 YFSETQ come from the germline V gene. The V and J ends lost 1 base and 4 bases respectively, with 17 bases between them. This CDR3 has 17 residues. The whole variable domain, filled in from reference TRBV5-1 and TRBJ2-2, reads KAGVTQTPRYLIKTRGQQVTLSCSPISGHRSVSWYQQTPGQGLQFLFEYFSETQRNKGNFPGRFSGRQFSNSRSEMNVSTLELGDSALYLCASSLPSGDPRTGELFFGEGSRLTVL.

The DNA for the CDR3 is TGTGCCAGCAGTGAATTAAACAGGGACTATGGCTACACCTTC. This gives the protein CASSELNRDYGYTF. J is TRBJ1-2 and V is TRBV25-1; perhaps TRBD1 as D (6 bases). V was clipped by 1 base and J by 3 bases, with 9 bases between them. Germline V gives CDR1 MGHDK, CDR2 SYGVNS. The CDR3 loop spans 14 amino acids.

The chain links TRBV5-1 to TRBJ2-7; D is uncertain. The V and J ends lost 4 bases and 2 bases respectively, with 4 bases between them. Germline CDR1 SGHRS, CDR2 YFSETQ. The CDR3 is 11 residues long. CDR3 in amino acids: CASSTAYEQYF. The CDR3 coding sequence is TGCGCCAGCAGCACTGCCTACGAGCAGTACTTC. Full variable domain (rest looked up from reference TRBV5-1 and TRBJ2-7): KAGVTQTPRYLIKTRGQQVTLSCSPISGHRSVSWYQQTPGQGLQFLFEYFSETQRNKGNFPGRFSGRQFSNSRSEMNVSTLELGDSALYLCASSTAYEQYFGPGTRLTVT.

The rearrangement uses TRBV5-4 and TRBJ2-1, with 9 bases aligning to TRBD2. Germline values: CDR1 SGHNT, CDR2 YYREEE (reference sequence). The ends lost 3 bases at V and 5 bases at J; junction bases unmatched: 9. The CDR3 is 16 amino acids. The chain's CDR3 is CASSSEAVAGDNEQFF. The CDR3 coding sequence is TGTGCCAGCAGCTCAGAGGCAGTAGCGGGAGACAATGAGCAGTTCTTC.

This clone has just one count. This chain connects TRBV12-3 or TRBV12-4 to TRBJ2-7; TRBD1 matches at 9 bases. This CDR3 has 13 residues. Losses at the gene ends were 1 base for V and 13 bases for J; bases not matched to a gene: 8. CDR3 coding DNA: TGTGCCAGCAGTTTAGTTCTTGGGACAGGGTATTACTTC. Its translation is CASSLVLGTGYYF.

The rearrangement links TRBV5-1 to TRBJ1-6, with unresolved D. The length of the CDR3 is 12 residues. Trimming removed 5 bases from V and 9 bases from J, with 9 bases in between. The V gene's germline CDR1 is SGHRS and CDR2 YFSETQ. In nucleotides, the CDR3 is TGCGCCAGCAGGGTTACAATTTCACCCCTCCACTTT. Amino acids: CASRVTISPLHF.

The chain links TRBV5-1 to TRBJ2-2; D is uncertain. V was clipped by 1 base and J by 0 bases, with 7 bases between them. From germline, CDR1 is SGHRS and CDR2 YFSETQ. The CDR3 loop spans 15 amino acids. The CDR3, as DNA: TGCGCCAGCAGCTTGTGGCAGGCGAACACCGGGGAGCTGTTTTTT. The encoded protein is CASSLWQANTGELFF.

The genes are TRBV6-5 and TRBJ2-2; D possibly corresponds to TRBD2 (5 bases). This CDR3 comprises 16 residues. From germline, CDR1 is MNHEY and CDR2 SVGAGI. Trimming removed 0 bases from V and 3 bases from J, with 11 bases in between. The CDR3 protein is CASSYSWTGYTGELFF. The CDR3 DNA reads TGTGCCAGCAGTTACTCCTGGACTGGATACACCGGGGAGCTGTTTTTT.

The rearrangement joins TRBV19 to TRBJ1-2; 9 nucleotides match TRBD1. The CDR3 totals 16 residues. V shed 3 bases, J shed 8 bases, and the junction held 13 bases outside the gene matches. From germline, CDR1 is LNHDA and CDR2 SQIVND (reference sequence). CDR3 loop: CASSMARGQGGGGYTF. The CDR3 region has the DNA TGTGCCAGTAGTATGGCTCGGGGACAGGGAGGCGGCGGCTACACCTTC.

The genes are TRBV7-8 and TRBJ1-6; TRBD1 aligns across 8 bases. The length of the CDR3 is 15 residues. Looked up from germline, CDR1 is SGHVS and CDR2 is FQNEAQ. The J segment lost 8 bases and the V segment lost 4 bases, leaving 7 bases of the junction unmatched. In DNA, the CDR3 is TGTGCCAGCAGCTACCGGACAGGGATGGATTCACCCCTCCACTTT. Its protein is CASSYRTGMDSPLHF.

This chain uses TRBV6-5 with TRBJ1-2, with D perhaps matching TRBD1 (6 bases). The CDR3 has 15 amino acids. Per germline, CDR1 MNHEY and CDR2 SVGAGI. Trimming left V 5 bases short and J 6 bases short, with 19 bases between. The CDR3 DNA is TGTGCCAGCAGTCGGGGGGGCCAGACGGGGGATGGCTACACCTTC. Translating it yields CASSRGGQTGDGYTF.

The chain carries TRBV2 and TRBJ2-7; maybe TRBD1 (5 bases). Germline-derived CDR1 and CDR2 are SNHLY and FYNNEI. Deletions cut 4 bases from V and 5 bases from J, with 15 bases between. The CDR3 has 14 residues. CDR3 sequence (DNA): TGTGCCAGCAGTGGACGGCAGGGTCTTAACGAGCAGTACTTC. Encoded protein: CASSGRQGLNEQYF.

This chain links TRBV3-1 (or the pseudogene TRBV3-2) with TRBJ1-6; D is undetermined. Germline V gives CDR1 LGHDT, CDR2 YNNKEL (reference sequence). The CDR3 runs 14 residues. Deletions cut 4 bases from V and 8 bases from J, with 12 bases between. The CDR3 loop reads CASSPRPRDSPLHF. The CDR3 bases are TGTGCCAGCAGCCCACGACCTCGGGATTCACCCCTCCACTTT.

The J gene is TRBJ2-7, the V gene TRBV19; 10 bases map to TRBD1. This CDR3 is built from 14 residues. Losses at the gene ends were 4 bases for V and 5 bases for J; bases not matched to a gene: 5. Germline loops: CDR1 LNHDA, CDR2 SQIVND (reference sequence). Here the CDR3 DNA reads TGTGCCAGTAGTACCGGGACAGGGGTGAACGAGCAGTACTTC. Protein: CASSTGTGVNEQYF.

This chain links TRBV9 with TRBJ1-6, with D maybe TRBD1 (5 bases). The CDR3 length is 14 residues. From germline, CDR1 is SGDLS and CDR2 YYNGEE. Trimming removed 0 bases at V and 8 bases at J, with 9 bases between. The CDR3 DNA sequence: TGTGCCAGCAGCGTAGGCAGGGATGATTCACCCCTCCACTTT. Translated: CASSVGRDDSPLHF.

V is TRBV19 and J is TRBJ1-2; 9 bases fit TRBD1. From germline, CDR1 is LNHDA and CDR2 SQIVND (reference sequence). The CDR3 length is 13 residues. V lost 7 bases to trimming and J lost 8 bases; unmatched junction nucleotides: 8. The chain's CDR3 is CASKDRGVRGYTF. The CDR3, as DNA: TGTGCCAGTAAAGACAGGGGGGTACGGGGCTACACCTTC. The full variable domain, rest sourced from reference TRBV19 and TRBJ1-2, is DGGITQSPKYLFRKEGQNVTLSCEQNLNHDAMYWYRQDPGQGLRLIYYSQIVNDFQKGDIAEGYSVSREKKESFPLTVTSAQKNPTAFYLCASKDRGVRGYTFGSGTRLTVV.

The chain carries TRBV13 and TRBJ2-1, with 9 nucleotides matching TRBD2. Per the germline V gene, CDR1 is PRHDT and CDR2 is FYEKMQ (reference sequence). V gave up 5 bases and J gave up 2 bases; unmatched junction bases: 4. The CDR3 is made up of 15 amino acids. This CDR3 is CASSRAGGAYNEQFF. The CDR3 DNA is TGTGCCAGCAGCCGAGCGGGAGGTGCCTACAATGAGCAGTTCTTC. Full variable domain (rest looked up from reference TRBV13 and TRBJ2-1): AAGVIQSPRHLIKEKRETATLKCYPIPRHDTVYWYQQGPGQDPQFLISFYEKMQSDKGSIPDRFSAQQFSDYHSELNMSSLELGDSALYFCASSRAGGAYNEQFFGPGTRLTVL.

V is TRBV4-1 and J is TRBJ2-2, with D tentatively TRBD1 (5 bases). The V gene's germline CDR1 is MGHRA and CDR2 YSYEKL. The length of the CDR3 is 17 residues. Between the trimmed V and J ends, which lost 1 base and 1 base, there was a span of 13 bases. CDR3 coding DNA: TGCGCCAGCAGCCAAGTCAGGAGAGACAGGAACACCGGGGAGCTGTTTTTT. Amino acids: CASSQVRRDRNTGELFF.

This clone has a single count. The gene calls are TRBV7-2 and TRBJ2-2, with TRBD2 matching 10 bases. CDR1 is SGHTA, CDR2 FQGNSA, per germline. The CDR3 totals 16 residues. Germline trimming cut 5 bases from V and 3 bases from J; bases unmatched to any gene: 6. The CDR3 bases are TGTGCCAGCAGCGCCCCTAGCGGGAGATACACCGGGGAGCTGTTTTTT. Protein: CASSAPSGRYTGELFF.

The chain is built from TRBV6-4 and TRBJ2-1; 12 bases fit TRBD2. Germline values: CDR1 MRHNA, CDR2 SNTAGT. CDR3 length equals 20 residues. The ends lost 4 bases at V and 1 base at J; junction bases unmatched: 14. CDR3 in DNA: TGTGCCAGCAGTGGCGGACTAGCGGGGACCCCGGGAACTTCCTACAATGAGCAGTTCTTC. This translates into CASSGGLAGTPGTSYNEQFF.

The rearrangement uses TRBV10-1 and TRBJ2-7, with 10 bases lining up with TRBD1. This CDR3 comprises 14 residues. Germline V gene sequence: CDR1 WNHNN, CDR2 SYGVQD (reference sequence). Trimming cost V 0 bases and J 5 bases; bases outside gene matches: 1. CDR3 DNA: TGCGCCAGCAGTGAGTCGGGGACAGGGGACGAGCAGTACTTC. As protein: CASSESGTGDEQYF.

The genes are TRBV3-1 (or the pseudogene TRBV3-2) and TRBJ1-6, with D possibly matching TRBD1 (6 bases). The CDR3 has 14 amino acids. The V gene's germline CDR1 is LGHDT and CDR2 YNNKEL (reference sequence). Trimming cost V 4 bases and J 3 bases, with 7 bases left between them. CDR3 DNA: TGTGCCAGCAGCCGGACAGACTATAATTCACCCCTCCACTTT. It specifies CASSRTDYNSPLHF.

This chain links TRBV11-3 with TRBJ2-7, with 8 bases that match TRBD2. V lost 0 bases and J lost 2; bases outside the gene matches: 3. Germline V gives CDR1 SGHNT, CDR2 YENEEA. The CDR3 runs to 15 residues. This chain's CDR3 is CASSLDGSGTYEQYF. CDR3 bases: TGTGCCAGCAGCTTAGACGGTAGCGGGACCTACGAGCAGTACTTC.

V and J are TRBV3-1 (or the pseudogene TRBV3-2) and TRBJ2-3; D is unclear. CDR3 length: 14 residues. CDR1 is LGHDT, CDR2 YNNKEL, per germline (reference sequence). The ends were cut back, 1 base at V and 0 bases at J, with 5 bases in the middle. CDR3 sequence: CASSQGASTDTQYF. For the CDR3, the DNA is TGTGCCAGCAGCCAAGGGGCTAGCACAGATACGCAGTATTTT.

J is TRBJ2-7 and V is TRBV27; a weak D match, TRBD1 (5 bases). The CDR3 runs 13 residues. The V and J ends lost 6 bases and 5 bases respectively, with 14 bases between them. Germline assignment: CDR1 MNHEY and CDR2 SMNVEV (reference sequence). For the CDR3, the DNA is TGTGCCAGCAGGAGTAACCAGGGTCACGAGCAGTACTTC. The encoded protein is CASRSNQGHEQYF.

The rearrangement joins TRBV3-1 (or the pseudogene TRBV3-2) to TRBJ2-7; D unresolved. This CDR3 region has 13 residues. V gave up 3 bases and J gave up 3 bases, with 9 bases separating them. The V gene's germline CDR1 is LGHDT and CDR2 YNNKEL (reference sequence). CDR3: CASSQSTYYEQYF. CDR3 bases: TGTGCCAGCAGCCAGAGCACTTACTACGAGCAGTACTTC.

V is TRBV6-5 and J is TRBJ2-1; D might be TRBD2 (5 bases). Looked up from germline, CDR1 is MNHEY and CDR2 is SVGAGI. V lost 6 bases, J lost 6 bases, and 18 bases lay in between. The CDR3 covers 15 residues. Written as DNA, the CDR3 is TGTGCCAGCAGCGACCCGGGATCTATGGTCAATGAGCAGTTCTTC. This gives the protein CASSDPGSMVNEQFF.

The chain recombines TRBV3-1 (or the pseudogene TRBV3-2) with TRBJ1-4, with D tentatively TRBD1 (6 bases). V lost 0 bases to trimming and J lost 3 bases, with 8 bases between them. Germline V gene sequence: CDR1 LGHDT, CDR2 YNNKEL (reference sequence). The CDR3 contains 15 residues. CDR3 in amino acids: CASSQEGAPNEKLFF. DNA of the CDR3: TGTGCCAGCAGCCAAGAGGGGGCCCCTAATGAAAAACTGTTTTTT.

This chain connects TRBV3-1 (or the pseudogene TRBV3-2) to TRBJ1-5; no definite D call. The CDR3 has 13 residues. V was shortened by 0 bases and J by 11 bases, with 11 bases between the two germline ends. CDR1 is LGHDT and CDR2 is YNNKEL in the germline V gene (reference sequence). DNA of the CDR3: TGTGCCAGCAGCCAAGATTCCGGTTGGTCCCAGCATTTT. It is translated as CASSQDSGWSQHF.

The chain recombines TRBV12-3 or TRBV12-4 with TRBJ2-3; D uncertain. The CDR3 has 12 amino acids. Trimming removed 5 bases from V and 3 bases from J, with 6 bases in between. The CDR3 DNA follows: TGTGCCAGCAGTGTAACAACAGATACGCAGTATTTT. Protein sequence: CASSVTTDTQYF.